This note documents a single TCR beta chain sequence. As yet, its antigen is unknown. All participants with HIV were treated in the United States. Germline CDR1 and CDR2: LGHNT and FRNRAP. The CDR3 runs 10 residues. V lost 4 bases to trimming and J lost 6 bases, with 1 base between them. Version v3.0 of the immunoSEQ assay ran at survey level. Clones were read by immunoSEQ multiplex PCR, and TCRdb kept only the in-frame ones, dropping some. The sample lists approximately 27,000 clones, more than 80% occurring once. This specimen comes from a study of long-term antiretroviral therapy in people with HIV. Study-level information: Some samples came about a decade before the 2015 immediate-ART recommendation, and these were the earliest. General study results and limits: Controls showed broader CDR3 length ranges than did the HIV repertoires. Collection of the blood, which took place between about 2003 and 2017, possibly occurred under older ART regimens.

V and J are TRBV12-5 and TRBJ2-1, with unresolved D. This receptor was obtained from a woman between 40 and 50 years old with HIV. The specimen was unsorted PBMCs, collected 5.2 years after starting antiretroviral therapy. This chain's CDR3 is CASGSNEQFF. Here the CDR3 DNA reads TGTGCTAGTGGTTCCAATGAGCAGTTCTTC.